The rows below give T cell receptor beta chains drawn from one sample of a study of blood T cells in healthy people across ages. TCRdb re-analysed the 5' RACE reads in MiXCR, keeping a single row per CDR3 protein. The table shows approximately 820,000 distinct CDR3 sequences, with approximately 48% occurring only once. The sample taken for sequencing was blood. The receptors derive from a man aged 60-69 years in good health. Both conserved end residues are part of each CDR3. A D gene is named only where the DNA matches it firmly. Not all rows give a size; the values are once, few, many and, for expanded clones, a class.

clone_size,j_call,v_call,d_call,cdr3_nt,cdr3_aa
few,TRBJ2-1,TRBV12-3/TRBV12-4,TRBD2,TGTGCCAGCAGTTTCTGGTCGGGGAGGGTTGAGCAGTTCTTC,CASSFWSGRVEQFF
-,TRBJ2-4,TRBV12-3/TRBV12-4,TRBD2,TGTGCCAGCAGCTCCAGCGGGATAGCCAAAAACATTCAGTACTTC,CASSSSGIAKNIQYF
-,TRBJ2-2,TRBV4-2,-,TGTGCCAGCAGCCAAGATTTGGACGCCGGGACCGGGGAGCTGTTTTTT,CASSQDLDAGTGELFF
many,TRBJ2-1,TRBV20-1,TRBD1,TGCAGTGCTTCCCGGGACAGGCGGCTGGATGAGCAGTTCTTC,CSASRDRRLDEQFF
few,TRBJ1-2,TRBV6-2/TRBV6-3,-,TGTGCCAGCAGTTACGTTGGCGGCTATGGCTACACCTTC,CASSYVGGYGYTF
once,TRBJ2-5,TRBV7-2,-,TGTGCCAGCAGCTTAGCGCTCCGAGGGCTGACCCAGTACTTC,CASSLALRGLTQYF
few,TRBJ1-2,TRBV7-2,-,TGTGCCAGCAGCTTACACGGGACACCTAACTATGGCTACACCTTC,CASSLHGTPNYGYTF
-,TRBJ1-2,TRBV20-1,TRBD1,TGCAGTGCTAGACGGGCCGACAGGGGTTCTAACTATGGCTACACCTTC,CSARRADRGSNYGYTF
-,TRBJ1-2,TRBV4-1,TRBD1,TGCGCCAGCAGCTCACGACAGGGTCCTGCTAACTATGGCTACACCTTC,CASSSRQGPANYGYTF
-,TRBJ2-1,TRBV12-3/TRBV12-4,-,TGTGCCAGCAGACTCGGGGGTGGGAATGAGCAGTTCTTC,CASRLGGGNEQFF
once,TRBJ2-7,TRBV7-9,-,TGTGCCAGCAGCTTAGCGGGGGCCGTAAACGAGCAGTACTTC,CASSLAGAVNEQYF
once,TRBJ2-1,TRBV21-1,-,TGTGCCAGCAGCAAGGGACCCACTTATGAGCAGTTCTTC,CASSKGPTYEQFF
few,TRBJ2-3,TRBV20-1,TRBD1,TGCAGTGCGACCCAACAGGGGCCCACAGATACGCAGTATTTT,CSATQQGPTDTQYF
many,TRBJ2-7,TRBV5-1,-,TGCGCCAGCAAGGTAGGGACGGCATCCTACGAGCAGTACTTC,CASKVGTASYEQYF
-,TRBJ2-7,TRBV7-9,-,TGTGCCAGCAGCCCACCATTCTCCTACGAGCAGTACTTC,CASSPPFSYEQYF
-,TRBJ1-2,TRBV3-1,TRBD1,TGTGCCAGCAGCTCCGGGACAGGGGGAAATAACTATGGCTACACCTTC,CASSSGTGGNNYGYTF
once,TRBJ2-5,TRBV18,-,TGTGCCAGCTCACCGTCCCGTGGGGTAGGAGGAGGGACCCAGTACTTC,CASSPSRGVGGGTQYF
-,TRBJ1-2,TRBV4-1,-,TGCGCCAGCAGCCAGGACCAGACAGTTCCGGCGTATGGCAACACCTTC,CASSQDQTVPAYGNTF
few,TRBJ2-7,TRBV28,TRBD2,TGTGCCAGCAGTCCCTGGATAGCGGGGTCTGGCGAGCAGTACTTC,CASSPWIAGSGEQYF
-,TRBJ1-1,TRBV28,TRBD1,TGTGCCAGCAGGGCTCCGGGGACAGGAAACACTGAAGCTTTCTTT,CASRAPGTGNTEAFF
-,TRBJ2-3,TRBV29-1,-,TGCAGCGTTGGGACTACCGACACCAATAGGCAGTATTTT,CSVGTTDTNRQYF
few,TRBJ2-7,TRBV7-2,TRBD1,TGTGCCAGCAGCAACAGGGACAGTAATAACTACGAGCAGTACTTC,CASSNRDSNNYEQYF
-,TRBJ2-5,TRBV20-1,-,TGCAGTGCTAGAGTGCGCCAAGAGACCCAGTACTTC,CSARVRQETQYF
many,TRBJ2-7,TRBV4-3,-,TGCGCCAGCAGCCAAGTTAGGGGCGGCGAGCAGTACTTC,CASSQVRGGEQYF
once,TRBJ2-6,TRBV7-9,-,TGTGCCAGCAGGCACAGACGGAGCTCTGGGGCCAACGTCCTGACTTTC,CASRHRRSSGANVLTF
few,TRBJ2-1,TRBV7-2,-,TGTGCCAGCAGCCCGCCGGGTGCACACTACAATGAGCAGTTCTTC,CASSPPGAHYNEQFF
-,TRBJ1-2,TRBV4-3,-,TGCGCCAGCAGCCAAGAAGGCCAATCTAACTATGGCTACACCTTC,CASSQEGQSNYGYTF
-,TRBJ2-5,TRBV11-3,-,TGTGCCAGCAGCCCAAATCCGGACGGGGACGAGTACTTC,CASSPNPDGDEYF
few,TRBJ2-4,TRBV20-1,-,TGCAGTGCTAAAGGGTCAAAAAACATTCAGTACTTC,CSAKGSKNIQYF
-,TRBJ1-4,TRBV12-3/TRBV12-4,-,TGTGCCAGCAGTTTAATAGCCGAAAAACTGTTTTTT,CASSLIAEKLFF
-,TRBJ2-7,TRBV29-1,TRBD1,TGCAGCGTTGAAAGGGGGGGTACAGGGGGCCGTCAGTACTTC,CSVERGGTGGRQYF
-,TRBJ2-4,TRBV7-2,-,TGTGCCAGCAGCAATAACCATCTTTTAGCCAAAAACATTCAGTACTTC,CASSNNHLLAKNIQYF
-,TRBJ2-5,TRBV2,TRBD1,TGTGCCAGCAGCTCACAGGGGAGTTATCAAGAGACCCAGTACTTC,CASSSQGSYQETQYF
few,TRBJ2-1,TRBV20-1,TRBD2,TGCAGTGCTAGAGGGGCGGGGGTCTCCAATGAGCAGTTCTTC,CSARGAGVSNEQFF
-,TRBJ2-5,TRBV4-3,-,TGCGCCAGCAGCCAAGATATGGGGGGCCCCGAGACCCAGTACTTC,CASSQDMGGPETQYF
few,TRBJ1-4,TRBV4-1,TRBD1,TGCGCCAGCAGCCAAGATCCATACAGGGGTGGTGAAAAACTGTTTTTT,CASSQDPYRGGEKLFF
few,TRBJ2-1,TRBV20-1,TRBD1,TGCAGTGCTAGAGATCGGGCAGGGGGCTTCAATGAGCAGTTCTTC,CSARDRAGGFNEQFF
-,TRBJ2-1,TRBV7-2,-,TGTGCCAGCAGCTTCGGAGCCGGGGGCGGTGAGCAGTTCTTC,CASSFGAGGGEQFF
-,TRBJ2-3,TRBV9,TRBD2,TGTGCCAGCAGCGTAGTAGGCGGGGGGGACACAGATACGCAGTATTTT,CASSVVGGGDTDTQYF
-,TRBJ2-1,TRBV7-2,TRBD2,TGTGCCAGCAGCTTAGTAGGTTCGGAGCGGGGGCACTCCTACAATGAGCAGTTCTTC,CASSLVGSERGHSYNEQFF
-,TRBJ2-7,TRBV29-1,-,TGCAGCGTCAACCTACTAAATGAGCAGTACTTC,CSVNLLNEQYF
-,TRBJ1-6,TRBV12-5,-,TGTGCTAGTGGTTTGGTATTGAACGGGGCAAGCTCCTATAATTCACCCCTCCACTTT,CASGLVLNGASSYNSPLHF
few,TRBJ1-5,TRBV20-1,-,TGCAGTGCTAGGGAAACATCACAGGGCAATCAGCCCCAGCATTTT,CSARETSQGNQPQHF
once,TRBJ2-1,TRBV11-3,-,TGTGCCAGCAGCCCCGGGACCATGGGGTACAATGAGCAGTTCTTC,CASSPGTMGYNEQFF
-,TRBJ2-1,TRBV6-2/TRBV6-3,-,TGTGCCAGCACCTCGAGCAATGAGCAGTTCTTC,CASTSSNEQFF
-,TRBJ1-2,TRBV6-5,TRBD1,TGTGCCAGCAGAGTAGGCAGGGGGCAGGATGGCTACACCTTC,CASRVGRGQDGYTF
few,TRBJ1-2,TRBV6-2/TRBV6-3,-,TGTGCCAGCAGTTATGGAGCCTATGGCTACACCTTC,CASSYGAYGYTF
-,TRBJ1-1,TRBV20-1,-,TGCAGTGCTAGACCGGGTACTGAAGCTTTCTTT,CSARPGTEAFF
few,TRBJ2-7,TRBV5-1,TRBD1,TGCGCCAGCCTAACACAGGGGAATCCTCCTAGCTCCTACGAGCAGTACTTC,CASLTQGNPPSSYEQYF
few,TRBJ2-7,TRBV6-1,-,TGTGCCAGCAGTGAATCCCAGACAGGGAGGTACGCGGCCTACGAGCAGTACTTC,CASSESQTGRYAAYEQYF
-,TRBJ2-7,TRBV19,TRBD1,TGTGCCAGTAGTATTAGGGAGGACAGGGGCTCCTACGAGCAGTACTTC,CASSIREDRGSYEQYF
-,TRBJ2-1,TRBV27,TRBD1,TGTGCCAGCAATAGACAGGGGGGGTGGGATGAGCAGTTCTTC,CASNRQGGWDEQFF
-,TRBJ1-2,TRBV12-3/TRBV12-4,TRBD1,TGTGCCAGCAGTGCCACAGGGGGAAGCTCTGGCTACACCTTC,CASSATGGSSGYTF
-,TRBJ2-1,TRBV10-3,TRBD1,TGTGCCATCAACGCAGACAGGGACAATGAGCAGTTCTTC,CAINADRDNEQFF
few,TRBJ1-1,TRBV7-8,-,TGTGCCAGCAGCTCCTCGGCGACGGGAATGAACACTGAAGCTTTCTTT,CASSSSATGMNTEAFF
-,TRBJ2-7,TRBV30,-,TGTGCCTTTGCACCGTTGCCCTACGAGCAGTACTTC,CAFAPLPYEQYF
-,TRBJ2-2,TRBV9,-,TGTGCCAGCAGCGTAGCTCGAGAAGTCGGGGAGCTGTTTTTT,CASSVAREVGELFF
-,TRBJ2-1,TRBV20-1,TRBD2,TGCAGTGCTAGAGAGCGAGCGGGGGGTTACAATGAGCAGTTCTTC,CSARERAGGYNEQFF
-,TRBJ2-7,TRBV5-6,-,TGTGCCAGCAGCTCTCTCGGGACTGGGTCCTACGAGCAGTACTTC,CASSSLGTGSYEQYF